These T cell receptor beta chains were read from a single sample in a study of immune heterogeneity within non-small cell lung tumors. TCRdb called the multiplex PCR reads again in MiXCR, with one record for every CDR3 protein. Here the sample spans 4,700 or so distinct CDR3 sequences, 23% being singletons. Sequencing used lung tumor tissue. The receptors stem from a man in his 60s with non-small cell lung cancer. CDR3s include the opening cysteine and the closing phenylalanine or tryptophan. Expanded clones are given a class, and other clones once, few, many or no size at all.

medium-sized	TRBV30	CAGANSYEQYF
-	TRBV7-9	CASSPSRDNEQFF
-	TRBV7-3	CASSLSEYF
-	TRBV12-3/TRBV12-4	CASSPLQGQGADTQYF
medium-sized	TRBV27	CASSLSGSGELFF
-	TRBV20-1	CSAPRTGATNEKLFF
few	TRBV27	CASSTRGFMNTEAFF
-	TRBV6-1	CASSRTWVMGYSNIQYF
-	TRBV29-1	CSVEQIYGYTF
-	TRBV12-3/TRBV12-4	CASSFGRDNEQFF
-	TRBV7-3	CASSLGGSQETQYF
medium-sized	TRBV7-3	CASSPGGGLFNEQFF
medium-sized	TRBV6-1	CASSATGASSYNEQFF
-	TRBV6-1	CASSKHRSSNQPQHF
medium-sized	TRBV2	CASSVTSGRASYEQYF
-	TRBV6-6	CASSYETSGSNSHEQYF
-	TRBV20-1	CSARGDSPGLAASTDTQYF
-	TRBV19	CASSITSGSIYNEQFF
few	TRBV4-3	CASSQDINSYGYTF
-	TRBV29-1	CSARGVGGQGREQYF
-	TRBV4-2	CASSQDGQGNEKLFF
medium-sized	TRBV6-1	CASWGYPNTEAFF
medium-sized	TRBV5-1	CASSLVTVVPYEQYF
few	TRBV28	CASSPVPVAYNEQFF
few	TRBV15	CATSRGGGLGYTF
few	TRBV5-1	CASSLQLAGDTGELFF
few	TRBV25-1	CASTGDWDTEAFF
few	TRBV11-2	CASSLDQGADTEAFF
few	TRBV12-5	CASGSSGTNEQFF
few	TRBV15	CATSREGAGLQFF
medium-sized	TRBV7-3	CASGPGTDTQYF
few	TRBV6-1	CASSYETRDGYTF
few	TRBV20-1	CSADRDTEAFF
few	TRBV6-2/TRBV6-3	CAGSGGRNYGYTF
few	TRBV6-2/TRBV6-3	CAGSYRTGKLFF
few	TRBV28	CASSPGGWQYF
few	TRBV10-2	CASQQGNEQFF
medium-sized	TRBV30	CAWSWGKRNYNEQFF
large	TRBV4-3	CASSQEGDSSYEQYF
few	TRBV28	CASSSGQDRVAFF
few	TRBV6-2/TRBV6-3	CASSYVAGGYNEQFF
-	TRBV19	CASSTRGGSGANVLTF
few	TRBV6-5	CASSYETSGEKLFF
once	TRBV7-6	CASSFSGNEQFF
-	TRBV14	CASSPSSVEQYF
few	TRBV20-1	CSARTRGYTF
medium-sized	TRBV6-5	CASSYSDSGSYNSPLHF
few	TRBV29-1	CSVEGSGRGQETQYF
few	TRBV28	CASRATGTQYF